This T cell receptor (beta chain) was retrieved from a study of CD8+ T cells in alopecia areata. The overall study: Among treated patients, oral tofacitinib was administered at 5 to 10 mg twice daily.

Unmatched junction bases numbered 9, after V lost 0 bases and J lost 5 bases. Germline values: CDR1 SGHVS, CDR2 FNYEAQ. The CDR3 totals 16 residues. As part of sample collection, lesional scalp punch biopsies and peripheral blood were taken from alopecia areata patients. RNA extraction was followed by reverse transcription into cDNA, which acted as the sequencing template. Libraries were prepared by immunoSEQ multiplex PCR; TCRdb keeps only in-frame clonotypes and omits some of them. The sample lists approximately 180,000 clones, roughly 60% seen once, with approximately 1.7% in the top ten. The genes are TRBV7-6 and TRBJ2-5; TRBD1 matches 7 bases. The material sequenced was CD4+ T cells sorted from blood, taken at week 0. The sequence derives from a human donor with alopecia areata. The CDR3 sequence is CASSLALLDRRETQYF. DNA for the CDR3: TGTGCCAGCAGCTTAGCGCTCCTGGACAGGAGGGAGACCCAGTACTTC.